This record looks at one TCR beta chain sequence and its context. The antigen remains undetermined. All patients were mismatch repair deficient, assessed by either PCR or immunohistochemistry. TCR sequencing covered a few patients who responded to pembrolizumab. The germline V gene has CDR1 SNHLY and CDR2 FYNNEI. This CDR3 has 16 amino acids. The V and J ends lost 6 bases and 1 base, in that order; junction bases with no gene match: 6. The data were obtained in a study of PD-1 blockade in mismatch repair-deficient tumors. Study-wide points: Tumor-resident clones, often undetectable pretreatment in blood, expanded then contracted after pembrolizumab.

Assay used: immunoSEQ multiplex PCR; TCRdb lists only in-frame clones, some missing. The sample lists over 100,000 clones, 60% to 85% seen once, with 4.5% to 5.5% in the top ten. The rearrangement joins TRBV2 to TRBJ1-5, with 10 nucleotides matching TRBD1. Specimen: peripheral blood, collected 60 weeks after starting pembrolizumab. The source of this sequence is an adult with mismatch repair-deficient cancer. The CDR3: CASSDDRGRSNQPQHF. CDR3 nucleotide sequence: TGTGCCAGCAGCGACGACAGGGGGCGAAGCAATCAGCCCCAGCATTTT.